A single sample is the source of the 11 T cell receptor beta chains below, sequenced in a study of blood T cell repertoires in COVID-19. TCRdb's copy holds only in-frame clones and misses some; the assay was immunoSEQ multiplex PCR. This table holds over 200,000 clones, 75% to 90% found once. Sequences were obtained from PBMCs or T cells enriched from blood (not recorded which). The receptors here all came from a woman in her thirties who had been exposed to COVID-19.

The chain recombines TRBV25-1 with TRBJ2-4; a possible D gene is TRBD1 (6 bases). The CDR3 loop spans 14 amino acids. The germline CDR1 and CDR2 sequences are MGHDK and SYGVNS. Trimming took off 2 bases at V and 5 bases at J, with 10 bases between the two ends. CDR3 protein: CASSEPGHQNIQYF. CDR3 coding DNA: TGTGCCAGCAGTGAACCGGGACACCAAAACATTCAGTACTTC.

This CDR3 is CASSSGAVETQYF. CDR3 nucleotides: TGTGCCAGCAGCAGTGGGGCAGTAGAGACCCAGTACTTC. The genes are TRBV6-5 and TRBJ2-5; D is possibly TRBD1 (5 bases). The V gene lost 6 bases and the J gene lost 4 bases, with 12 bases spanning the gap. The CDR3 spans 13 residues. Germline lookup yields CDR1 MNHEY and CDR2 SVGAGI.

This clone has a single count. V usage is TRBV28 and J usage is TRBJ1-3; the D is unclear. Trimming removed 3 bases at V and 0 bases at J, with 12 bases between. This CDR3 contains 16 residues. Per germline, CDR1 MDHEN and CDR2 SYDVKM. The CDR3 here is CASSFHRVISGNTIYF. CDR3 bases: TGTGCCAGCAGTTTCCATCGAGTTATCTCTGGAAACACCATATATTTT.

The chain's CDR3 is CASSPEAGGAFF. The DNA for the CDR3 is TGTGCCAGCAGTCCCGAGGCAGGGGGAGCTTTCTTT. This chain uses TRBV6-6 with TRBJ1-1; 7 nucleotides agree with TRBD1. Trimming took 5 bases from V and 10 from J; bases not matched to a gene: 7. The germline gives CDR1 MNHNY, CDR2 SVGAGI (reference sequence). The CDR3 length is 12 residues.

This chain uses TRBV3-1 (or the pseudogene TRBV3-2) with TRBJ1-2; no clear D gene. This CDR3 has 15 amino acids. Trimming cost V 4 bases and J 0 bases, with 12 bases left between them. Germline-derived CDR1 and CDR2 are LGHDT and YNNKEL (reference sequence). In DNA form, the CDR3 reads TGTGCCAGCAGCCCGCGACACATAGCTAACTATGGCTACACCTTC. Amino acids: CASSPRHIANYGYTF.

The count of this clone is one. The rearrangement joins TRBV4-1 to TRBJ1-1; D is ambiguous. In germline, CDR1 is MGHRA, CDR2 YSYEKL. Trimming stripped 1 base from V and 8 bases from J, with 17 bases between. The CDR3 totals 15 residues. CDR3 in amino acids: CASSQGTYAAGEAFF. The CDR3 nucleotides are TGCGCCAGCAGCCAAGGAACCTATGCAGCGGGCGAAGCTTTCTTT.

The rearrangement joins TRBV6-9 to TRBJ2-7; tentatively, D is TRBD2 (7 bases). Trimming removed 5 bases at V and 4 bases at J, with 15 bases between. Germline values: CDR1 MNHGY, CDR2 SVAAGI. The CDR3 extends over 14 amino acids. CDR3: CASSRGEGGYEQYF. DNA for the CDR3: TGTGCCAGCAGTCGGGGGGAAGGGGGGTACGAGCAGTACTTC.

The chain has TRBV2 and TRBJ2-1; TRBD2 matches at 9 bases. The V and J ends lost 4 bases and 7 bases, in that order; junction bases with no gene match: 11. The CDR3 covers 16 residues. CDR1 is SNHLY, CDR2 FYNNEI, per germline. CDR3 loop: CASSGGGGRAVNEQFF. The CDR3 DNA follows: TGTGCCAGCAGTGGGGGTGGCGGGAGGGCAGTAAATGAGCAGTTCTTC.

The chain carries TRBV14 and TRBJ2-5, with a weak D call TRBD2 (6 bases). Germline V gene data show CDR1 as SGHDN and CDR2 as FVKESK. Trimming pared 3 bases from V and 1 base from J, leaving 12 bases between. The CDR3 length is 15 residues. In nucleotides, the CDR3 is TGTGCCAGCAGCCAGAGAGGCGGGATCCAAGAGACCCAGTACTTC. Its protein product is CASSQRGGIQETQYF.

The CDR3 protein is CASSWGLAEHYEQYF. The CDR3 bases are TGCGCCAGCAGCTGGGGACTAGCGGAACACTACGAGCAGTACTTC. The V call is TRBV5-1, the J call TRBJ2-7; 11 positions match TRBD2. V shed 3 bases and J 3 bases; nucleotides not matched to a gene: 5. Germline CDR1 is SGHRS and CDR2 is YFSETQ. The CDR3 consists of 15 residues.

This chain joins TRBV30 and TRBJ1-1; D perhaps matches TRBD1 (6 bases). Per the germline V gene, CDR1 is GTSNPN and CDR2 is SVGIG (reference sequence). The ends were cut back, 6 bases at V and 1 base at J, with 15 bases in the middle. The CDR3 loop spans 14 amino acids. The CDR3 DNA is TGTGCCTGTGGGCCTGGGGGCTCGAACACTGAAGCTTTCTTT. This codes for CACGPGGSNTEAFF.